This T cell receptor (beta chain) appears in the sequencing data of a study of cytomegalovirus exposure and HLA in healthy donors. Comments on this clone: Its cognate antigen is unknown.

The validation cohort, a group of 120 subjects, included the donors and was separate from the approximately 670-subject first cohort. Repertoires were generated with immunoSEQ multiplex PCR, while TCRdb's copy carries only in-frame clones and drops some. The table shows under 150,000 clones, with approximately 90% occurring only once. This CDR3 is built from 17 residues. Germline V lookup: CDR1 SGHTA, CDR2 FQGTGA. V was trimmed by 5 bases and J by 5 bases, leaving 22 bases between them. Findings and limits, study-wide: Among TCR beta chains, those listed as cytomegalovirus-associated numbered 164. It was found in a later analysis that first-cohort TCR clusters tended to co-occur in the 90 to 150 validation repertoires.

The TCR originated in a man in his late teens or twenties in good health and CMV-seronegative. This rearrangement joins TRBV7-3 to TRBJ2-1, with TRBD2 as a possible D gene (7 bases). The sample consisted of PBMCs. Here the CDR3 DNA reads TGTGCCAGCAGCCAACTCCCCGGGGGGCTAGCGGACAATGAGCAGTTCTTC. This codes for CASSQLPGGLADNEQFF.